The sequence of this TCR beta chain was determined in a study of shared clonotypes between healthy human individuals. About this clone: The target antigen is unknown.

Sorted-subset replicate PCRs used about 0.2 ug of genomic DNA. This amount corresponded to about 29,000 T cell genomes. Original methodology: ImmunoSEQ sequences covered only the junction and lacked quality scores; filtering therefore differed. Libraries were prepared by immunoSEQ multiplex PCR; TCRdb keeps only in-frame clonotypes and omits some of them. V, J and clone size reflect that table, while D and trimming were determined from the DNA. The repertoire has about 960,000 clones, 70% to 85% of them found once; the top ten carry 1.5%. The CDR3 totals 14 residues. V lost 4 bases and J 7 bases, leaving 15 bases between the germline ends. Germline CDR1 reads SGHDT; CDR2 reads YYEEEE. Overall study results and limits: Among several donors, approximately 5% of naive CD4 clonotypes were found in common.

Each sample came from a Caucasian adult donor living in Nashville, Tennessee. Sequencing was done on a sample of memory CD4+ T cells sorted from blood. Subset in this sample: CD45RA-negative fraction. The TCR originated in a man aged 18-30 years in good health. The rearrangement joins TRBV5-6 to TRBJ1-5, with D tentatively TRBD1 (5 bases). The CDR3 sequence is CASSLRGAGQPQHF. The CDR3 DNA sequence: TGTGCCAGCAGCCTGAGGGGTGCAGGGCAGCCCCAGCATTTT.